This T cell receptor beta chain was documented in a study of radiation and T cells in renal cell carcinoma. Study findings and constraints: Top tumor clonotypes rose in blood 2 weeks post-radiation, then contracted.

V trimming: 4 bases; J trimming: 3 bases; junction bases outside the gene matches: 5. The CDR3 is made up of 15 amino acids. In germline, CDR1 is SGHAT, CDR2 FQNNGV. A word on this clone: As yet, its antigen is unknown.

Profiled with immunoSEQ multiplex PCR; TCRdb holds only in-frame clones, not every one. There are fewer than 200,000 clones in the sample; about 88% occur only once, and roughly 10% lies in the top ten. Time point in this sample: blood 4 weeks post-SBRT, at nephrectomy. Indicated treatment: 15 Gy SBRT to primary tumor, nephrectomy 4 weeks later. This specimen consisted of blood, obtained from a patient whose treatment included radiotherapy and nephrectomy. The chain has TRBV11-2 and TRBJ1-5, with 8 positions matching TRBD1. This receptor was identified in a woman aged 45 to 65 with renal cell carcinoma. The DNA of the CDR3 is TGTGCCAGCAGCTCTTGGACAGGGATCAATCAGCCCCAGCATTTT. This translates into CASSSWTGINQPQHF.